This passage covers 32 T cell receptor beta chains from one sample sequenced in a study of blood T cell repertoires in COVID-19. Assay: immunoSEQ multiplex PCR; the TCRdb copy retains only in-frame clones and omits some. The sample includes approximately 400,000 clones, approximately 90% of them seen just once. Material: PBMCs or T cells enriched from blood (not recorded which). These receptors were obtained from a young woman who had recovered from COVID-19.

A single count supports this clone. The rearrangement joins TRBV19 to TRBJ2-1; D is possibly TRBD2 (7 bases). V dropped 3 bases and J dropped 4 bases, with 13 bases sitting between them. The CDR3 runs 15 residues. In germline, CDR1 is LNHDA, CDR2 SQIVND (reference sequence). The CDR3 spells CASSIEGGLYNEQFF. The CDR3, as DNA: TGTGCCAGTAGTATTGAGGGGGGACTATACAATGAGCAGTTCTTC.

Of note for this clone: One end of the junction varies from germline; a read error may be responsible. The chain employs TRBV18 and TRBJ1-1, with a weak D call TRBD1 (5 bases). Germline V CDR1 and CDR2: KGHSH, LQKENI. This CDR3 is built from 16 residues. The CDR3 spells CASSFIPGGSNPEAFF. The CDR3 DNA sequence: TGTGCCAGCTCTTTCATTCCGGGGGGATCGAACCCTGAAGCTTTCTTT.

The V call is TRBV3-1 (or the pseudogene TRBV3-2), the J call TRBJ1-3; a possible D gene is TRBD1 (6 bases). Germline values: CDR1 LGHDT, CDR2 YNNKEL (reference sequence). V was cut by 3 bases and J by 4 bases, with 13 bases left in between. The CDR3 spans 15 residues. The CDR3 coding sequence is TGTGCCAGCAGCCAGTTGGGGGGGCGAGGAAACACCATATATTTT. Translation gives CASSQLGGRGNTIYF.

The V gene is TRBV27, the J gene TRBJ1-2; 9 bases fit TRBD1. The germline CDR1 and CDR2 sequences are MNHEY and SMNVEV (reference sequence). The CDR3 contains 12 residues. The ends lost 9 bases at V and 7 bases at J; junction bases unmatched: 6. The CDR3 loop is CASTTGGLGYTF. CDR3 DNA sequence: TGTGCCAGTACAACAGGGGGCCTTGGCTACACCTTC.

This CDR3 reads CASSQDQGTGGTEAFF. The CDR3 DNA reads as TGCGCCAGCAGCCAAGATCAGGGGACAGGGGGCACTGAAGCTTTCTTT. The V gene is TRBV4-3, the J gene TRBJ1-1, with TRBD1 identical over 11 bases. Per germline, CDR1 LGHNA and CDR2 YSLEER. J lost 4 bases, V lost 0 bases, and 4 bases had no gene match. This CDR3 is 16 amino acids long.

The gene calls are TRBV20-1 and TRBJ2-5; 11 bases line up with TRBD2. V shed 5 bases and J 5 bases; nucleotides not matched to a gene: 10. CDR1 and CDR2 (germline): DFQATT, SNEGSKA (reference sequence). This CDR3 region has 15 residues. CDR3 sequence: CSARGISGGAETQYF. In DNA, the CDR3 is TGCAGTGCTCGTGGGATTAGCGGGGGGGCGGAGACCCAGTACTTC.

DNA of the CDR3: TGTGCTAGTGGTTTGGACCTTAGAGGGGGAGATACGCAGTATTTT. Protein: CASGLDLRGGDTQYF. The rearrangement uses TRBV12-5 and TRBJ2-3, with D tentatively TRBD1 (6 bases). The length of the CDR3 is 15 residues. Germline V CDR1 and CDR2: LGHNT, FRNRAP. Trimming took off 1 base at V and 5 bases at J, with 13 bases between the two ends.

The V call is TRBV7-8, the J call TRBJ2-5, with TRBD2 as a possible D gene (6 bases). CDR3 size: 16 residues. Germline V lookup: CDR1 SGHVS, CDR2 FQNEAQ. Trimming took 3 bases from V and 4 from J, leaving 18 bases between them. CDR3 residues: CASSFGGTGVRETQYF. The CDR3 coding sequence is TGTGCCAGCAGCTTTGGCGGGACGGGGGTTCGAGAGACCCAGTACTTC.

This clone was counted a few times. The CDR3, as DNA: TGTGCCAGCAGTCCACAAGGACTAGCGGCCTCCTACGAGCAGTACTTC. This encodes CASSPQGLAASYEQYF. The chain recombines TRBV6-2 or TRBV6-3 with TRBJ2-7, with 10 bases identical to TRBD2. Germline CDR1 MNHEY, CDR2 SVGEGT. The CDR3 is 16 amino acids. After removal of 5 bases from V and 0 bases from J, the junction contained 7 bases not matched to a gene.

This clone was seen a few times. This chain uses TRBV2 with TRBJ1-6; D is undetermined. CDR1 is SNHLY, CDR2 FYNNEI, per germline. This CDR3 is built from 16 residues. V lost 1 base and J lost 7, with 14 bases in between. The CDR3 coding sequence is TGTGCCAGCAGTGAAGATTTACGGGGAGCCAATTCACCCCTCCACTTT. As protein: CASSEDLRGANSPLHF. Full variable domain (missing parts from reference TRBV2 and TRBJ1-6): EPEVTQTPSHQVTQMGQEVILRCVPISNHLYFYWYRQILGQKVEFLVSFYNNEISEKSEIFDDQFSVERPDGSNFTLKIRSTKLEDSAMYFCASSEDLRGANSPLHFGNGTRLTVT.

V and J are TRBV4-1 and TRBJ1-1; D uncertain. This CDR3 comprises 12 residues. V lost 0 bases and J 4 bases, leaving 3 bases between the germline ends. Germline V gene lookup returns CDR1 MGHRA and CDR2 YSYEKL. The CDR3 DNA reads as TGCGCCAGCAGCCAAGATAGCACTGAAGCTTTCTTT. Amino acids: CASSQDSTEAFF.

The chain links TRBV7-8 to TRBJ2-7; D not certain. The CDR3 is 10 residues long. Trimming left V 4 bases short and J 6 bases short, with 4 bases between. Germline V gene sequence: CDR1 SGHVS, CDR2 FQNEAQ. CDR3 residues: CASSSGEQYF. The CDR3 DNA reads TGTGCCAGCAGCTCCGGCGAGCAGTACTTC.

This clone was counted once. V is TRBV19 and J is TRBJ2-7; TRBD2 agrees at 7 bases. The germline CDR1 and CDR2 sequences are LNHDA and SQIVND (reference sequence). V trimming: 0 bases; J trimming: 4 bases; junction bases outside the gene matches: 6. The CDR3 contains 15 residues. CDR3 residues: CASSIEGSGLYEQYF. The DNA for the CDR3 is TGTGCCAGTAGTATAGAGGGTAGCGGGCTATACGAGCAGTACTTC.

The gene calls are TRBV12-5 and TRBJ1-5; 7 nucleotides match TRBD1. CDR1 LGHNT and CDR2 FRNRAP come from the germline V gene. This CDR3 has 18 amino acids. V shed 1 base, J shed 5 bases, and the junction held 14 bases outside the gene matches. CDR3 in amino acids: CASGLGVLEDREDQPQHF. The CDR3 DNA follows: TGTGCTAGTGGTTTGGGTGTCCTTGAAGACAGGGAGGATCAGCCCCAGCATTTT. Combining the CDR3 with reference TRBV12-5 and TRBJ1-5 gives the whole variable domain DARVTQTPRHKVTEMGQEVTMRCQPILGHNTVFWYRQTMMQGLELLAYFRNRAPLDDSGMPKDRFSAEMPDATLATLKIQPSEPRDSAVYFCASGLGVLEDREDQPQHFGDGTRLSIL.

The chain combines TRBV2 with TRBJ2-5; 12 bases align to TRBD2. The CDR3 runs 15 residues. CDR1 SNHLY and CDR2 FYNNEI come from the germline V gene. V was pared by 4 bases and J by 1 base, with 1 base of the junction left unmatched. CDR3 amino acids: CASSGLAGAQETQYF. The CDR3 region has the DNA TGTGCCAGCAGTGGACTAGCGGGGGCCCAAGAGACCCAGTACTTC.

The chain combines TRBV4-1 with TRBJ2-3; no firm D call. Trimming removed 2 bases from V and 1 base from J, with 10 bases in between. The CDR3 runs to 15 residues. CDR1 and CDR2 from the germline V gene are MGHRA and YSYEKL. The CDR3 protein is CASSQLGAGTDTQYF. CDR3 DNA sequence: TGCGCCAGCAGCCAATTGGGCGCCGGCACAGATACGCAGTATTTT.

The chain joins TRBV5-1 to TRBJ2-5; 9 bases line up with TRBD2. The CDR3 runs 15 residues. The germline V gene has CDR1 SGHRS and CDR2 YFSETQ. V lost 4 bases, J lost 6 bases, and 10 bases stayed unmatched. The CDR3 DNA sequence: TGCGCCAGCAGCCCTTCTAGCGGGGCGGGAAAGACCCAGTACTTC. Translated, it gives CASSPSSGAGKTQYF.

V and J are TRBV7-6 and TRBJ2-7; TRBD1 matches at 7 bases. The CDR3 length is 15 residues. CDR1 and CDR2 (germline): SGHVS, FNYEAQ. The V segment lost 5 bases and the J segment 0 bases; nucleotides outside the gene matches: 7. The CDR3 loop reads CASSHGQEVSYEQYF. In DNA form, the CDR3 reads TGTGCCAGCAGCCACGGACAGGAGGTCTCCTACGAGCAGTACTTC.

Worth noting for this clone: One end of the junction fails to match germline, which may point to a read error. The chain employs TRBV7-7 and TRBJ1-5; D may be TRBD1 (5 bases). CDR3 length: 19 residues. Per germline, CDR1 SSHAT and CDR2 FNYEAQ (reference sequence). CDR3 residues: CASSLAVLQGGPSNQPQHF. CDR3 nucleotide sequence: TGTGCTAGCAGCTTAGCAGTCCTTCAGGGAGGGCCCAGCAATCAGCCCCAGCATTTT.

The V and J genes are TRBV2 and TRBJ2-7; the match to TRBD1 covers 8 bases. The germline V gene encodes CDR1 SNHLY and CDR2 FYNNEI. V was pared by 2 bases and J by 3 bases, with 6 bases of the junction left unmatched. The CDR3 runs to 15 residues. Written as DNA, the CDR3 is TGTGCCAGCAGTGAATGGGGGACAGGCGACTACGAGCAGTACTTC. It is translated as CASSEWGTGDYEQYF.

The chain combines TRBV7-3 with TRBJ2-2, with TRBD2 matching 14 bases. V trimming: 6 bases; J trimming: 3 bases; junction bases outside the gene matches: 6. Germline V lookup: CDR1 SGHTA, CDR2 FQGTGA. The CDR3 sequence is 17 residues long. CDR3 nucleotide sequence: TGTGCCAGCAGTCGAATGGGACTAGCGGGGGACACCGGGGAGCTGTTTTTT. It yields the protein CASSRMGLAGDTGELFF.

The CDR3 reads CASSFIGTHDYGYTF. CDR3 bases: TGTGCCAGCAGTTTTATCGGGACACACGATTATGGCTACACCTTC. V usage is TRBV27 and J usage is TRBJ1-2; a weak D match, TRBD1 (6 bases). Germline lookup yields CDR1 MNHEY and CDR2 SMNVEV (reference sequence). This CDR3 is built from 15 residues. V was trimmed by 3 bases and J by 5 bases, leaving 16 bases between them.

The chain joins TRBV15 to TRBJ2-1; TRBD2 matches 10 bases. CDR1 and CDR2 from the germline V gene are LNHNV and YYDKDF (reference sequence). V trimming: 2 bases; J trimming: 15 bases; junction bases outside the gene matches: 10. The CDR3 length is 14 residues. Written as DNA, the CDR3 is TGTGCCACCAGCAGAAGTCCTAGCGGGGGACCGGGGTTCTTC. Translated, it gives CATSRSPSGGPGFF.

In its sample, this clone was seen many times. The rearrangement joins TRBV9 to TRBJ2-3; TRBD2 agrees at 11 bases. The CDR3 spans 19 residues. The trim removed 4 bases at V and 4 bases at J, leaving 17 bases unmatched. CDR1 and CDR2 from the germline V gene are SGDLS and YYNGEE. CDR3 nucleotides: TGTGCCAGCAGCCTGACTAGCGGGGCCGACATGGGCGCTGCAGATACGCAGTATTTT. Amino acids: CASSLTSGADMGAADTQYF. Full variable domain (remainder filled in from reference TRBV9 and TRBJ2-3): DSGVTQTPKHLITATGQRVTLRCSPRSGDLSVYWYQQSLDQGLQFLIQYYNGEERAKGNILERFSAQQFPDLHSELNLSSLELGDSALYFCASSLTSGADMGAADTQYFGPGTRLTVL.

This clone was found once. The chain couples TRBV6-2 or TRBV6-3 to TRBJ2-3, with a tentative D call TRBD2 (5 bases). The CDR3 length is 15 residues. Trimming shortened V by 2 bases and J by 1 base, and 10 bases separated the two germline ends. Germline V gene sequence: CDR1 MNHEY, CDR2 SVGEGT. The CDR3 loop is CASSYRPRGTDTQYF. CDR3 sequence (DNA): TGTGCCAGCAGTTACCGGCCGAGGGGCACAGATACGCAGTATTTT.

Concerning this clone itself: Other nucleotide sequences from this sample produce the same CDR3. The J gene is TRBJ1-1, the V gene TRBV7-3; D might be TRBD1 (5 bases). Germline assignment: CDR1 SGHTA and CDR2 FQGTGA. CDR3 length: 15 amino acids. The V and J ends lost 2 bases and 0 bases respectively, with 10 bases between them. The CDR3 is CASSLGQGLNTEAFF. The CDR3, as DNA: TGTGCCAGCAGCTTAGGTCAGGGATTGAACACTGAAGCTTTCTTT.

CDR3 amino acids: CASSYPGVQETQYF. Written as DNA, the CDR3 is TGTGCCAGCAGTTACCCGGGGGTTCAGGAGACCCAGTACTTC. The chain uses TRBV6-5 and TRBJ2-5, with D perhaps matching TRBD2 (6 bases). The CDR3 contains 14 residues. Germline-derived CDR1 and CDR2 are MNHEY and SVGAGI. V was shortened by 2 bases and J by 5 bases, with 12 bases between the two germline ends.

This clone was detected only a few times. The chain links TRBV6-5 to TRBJ1-6; D may be TRBD1 (6 bases). The CDR3 is made up of 16 amino acids. CDR1 and CDR2 (germline): MNHEY, SVGAGI. V lost 0 bases, J lost 13 bases, and 19 bases lay in between. The CDR3 DNA sequence: TGTGCCAGCAGTTACTCGACGCTGGACAGTGCACGGCCCCTCCACTTT. It is translated as CASSYSTLDSARPLHF.

The V call is TRBV10-1, the J call TRBJ2-1; 7 positions match TRBD1. CDR3 size: 10 residues. J lost 9 bases, V lost 8 bases, and 1 base had no gene match. CDR1 WNHNN and CDR2 SYGVQD come from the germline V gene (reference sequence). In DNA form, the CDR3 reads TGCGCCAGCCCAGGGGGTGAGCAGTTCTTC. Its translation is CASPGGEQFF.

This clone was counted once. The rearrangement joins TRBV30 to TRBJ2-3; perhaps TRBD1 as D (5 bases). Germline V gene lookup returns CDR1 GTSNPN and CDR2 SVGIG (reference sequence). CDR3 size: 13 residues. Trimming took 0 bases from V and 5 from J, leaving 9 bases between them. The CDR3 loop reads CAWSVSGKDTQYF. Written as DNA, the CDR3 is TGTGCCTGGAGTGTCTCAGGGAAAGATACGCAGTATTTT.

This clone occurred a few times. The genes are TRBV7-9 and TRBJ1-3; no reliable D call. The CDR3 runs to 14 residues. The germline V gene encodes CDR1 SEHNR and CDR2 FQNEAQ (reference sequence). The ends were cut back, 5 bases at V and 0 bases at J, with 8 bases in the middle. Written as DNA, the CDR3 is TGTGCCAGCAGCCATGACTTCTCTGGAAACACCATATATTTT. It codes for CASSHDFSGNTIYF.

V usage is TRBV4-1 and J usage is TRBJ1-5; 9 bases align to TRBD1. Germline V CDR1 and CDR2: MGHRA, YSYEKL. The CDR3 sequence is 16 residues long. V was clipped by 1 base and J by 7 bases; unmatched bases: 8. In DNA, the CDR3 is TGCGCCAGCAGCCAAGGATACAGGGGGCGTCGACAGCCCCAGCATTTT. It codes for CASSQGYRGRRQPQHF.